Listed below are T cell receptor beta chains from one sample, sequenced in a study of blood T cell repertoires in COVID-19. Produced via immunoSEQ multiplex PCR; TCRdb's table is partial and in-frame only. Of approximately 240,000 clones in the sample, 70% to 90% were seen once. The sample taken for sequencing was peripheral blood. The receptors come from a woman aged 60-70 years with active or convalescent COVID-19. Each CDR3 is given with its conserved first and last residue. Fields, in order: J gene, V gene, clone size, D gene, CDR3 DNA, CDR3 protein. D genes are given only for firm matches. A row's size may be missing; if present it is once, few, many or a size class.

j_call: TRBJ2-1; v_call: TRBV24-1; clone_size: -; d_call: TRBD1; cdr3_nt: TGTGCCACCAGGAGTACAGGGGAGAAGCAGTTCTTC; cdr3_aa: CATRSTGEKQFF
j_call: TRBJ2-1; v_call: TRBV4-2; clone_size: -; d_call: TRBD2; cdr3_nt: TGTGCCAGCAGCCAAGATCAAACGGGACTAGCGGGAGGTGACAATGAGCAGTTCTTC; cdr3_aa: CASSQDQTGLAGGDNEQFF
j_call: TRBJ1-4; v_call: TRBV18; clone_size: -; d_call: TRBD1; cdr3_nt: TGTGCCAGCTCCCCCTTCGGACAGGGAAATGAAAAACTGTTTTTT; cdr3_aa: CASSPFGQGNEKLFF
j_call: TRBJ2-7; v_call: TRBV2; clone_size: -; d_call: -; cdr3_nt: TGTGCCAGCAGTGTTTCGGGATCCTACGAGCAGTACTTC; cdr3_aa: CASSVSGSYEQYF
j_call: TRBJ1-1; v_call: TRBV2; clone_size: -; d_call: TRBD1; cdr3_nt: TGTGCCAGCATACAGGGGGCAGTGAACACTGAAGCTTTCTTT; cdr3_aa: CASIQGAVNTEAFF
j_call: TRBJ1-3; v_call: TRBV11-2; clone_size: -; d_call: -; cdr3_nt: TGTGCCAGCAGCTTATACACCTCTGGAAACACCATATATTTT; cdr3_aa: CASSLYTSGNTIYF
j_call: TRBJ2-2; v_call: TRBV11-3; clone_size: -; d_call: TRBD2; cdr3_nt: TGTGCCAGCAGCGACCGAGGACGGGAGGGGACCGGGGAGCTGTTTTTT; cdr3_aa: CASSDRGREGTGELFF
j_call: TRBJ2-7; v_call: TRBV28; clone_size: -; d_call: -; cdr3_nt: TGTGCCAGCAGTTCGGGACTTCGCGGGGTGGAGCAGTACTTC; cdr3_aa: CASSSGLRGVEQYF
j_call: TRBJ2-1; v_call: TRBV11-2; clone_size: -; d_call: TRBD2; cdr3_nt: TGTGCCAGCAGGGTTGGCGCGGGAGGGGGTTACAATGAGCAGTTCTTC; cdr3_aa: CASRVGAGGGYNEQFF
j_call: TRBJ2-3; v_call: TRBV5-1; clone_size: -; d_call: -; cdr3_nt: TGCGCCAGCAGCTCTGACACCACAGATACGCAGTATTTT; cdr3_aa: CASSSDTTDTQYF
j_call: TRBJ2-7; v_call: TRBV5-1; clone_size: few; d_call: TRBD2; cdr3_nt: TGCGCCAGCAGCTTGGCCCCCAAAGCGGGAGAGGTCCCCTACTACGAGCAGTACTTC; cdr3_aa: CASSLAPKAGEVPYYEQYF
j_call: TRBJ1-5; v_call: TRBV12-5; clone_size: -; d_call: -; cdr3_nt: TGTGCTAGTGGTTTGGGGACAGTAAATAGCAATCAGCCCCAGCATTTT; cdr3_aa: CASGLGTVNSNQPQHF
j_call: TRBJ1-1; v_call: TRBV18; clone_size: -; d_call: TRBD1; cdr3_nt: TGTGCCAGCTCACCACCGTTAGGACAGGGTAACACTGAAGCTTTCTTT; cdr3_aa: CASSPPLGQGNTEAFF
j_call: TRBJ2-3; v_call: TRBV19; clone_size: once; d_call: TRBD2; cdr3_nt: TGTGCCAGTAGTCCACGGACTAGCGGGGGATTTACGCAGTATTTT; cdr3_aa: CASSPRTSGGFTQYF
j_call: TRBJ2-1; v_call: TRBV28; clone_size: -; d_call: TRBD1; cdr3_nt: TGTGCCAGCAGTTTAGCCTGGGACAGGGCTGATGGTGAGCAGTTCTTC; cdr3_aa: CASSLAWDRADGEQFF
j_call: TRBJ2-2; v_call: TRBV9; clone_size: -; d_call: TRBD2; cdr3_nt: TGTGCCAGCAGCGCGAGGACTAGTGTCACTACCGGGGAGCTGTTTTTT; cdr3_aa: CASSARTSVTTGELFF
j_call: TRBJ2-2; v_call: TRBV6-1; clone_size: -; d_call: -; cdr3_nt: TGTGCCAGCAGTGAAGTATGGGAAACGGGAGACACCGGGGAGCTGTTTTTT; cdr3_aa: CASSEVWETGDTGELFF
j_call: TRBJ1-2; v_call: TRBV28; clone_size: -; d_call: -; cdr3_nt: TGTGCCAGCAGTCTGGGACATGAGGGCTATGGCTACACCTTC; cdr3_aa: CASSLGHEGYGYTF
j_call: TRBJ1-2; v_call: TRBV7-2; clone_size: once; d_call: -; cdr3_nt: TGTGCCAGCAGCTTAGCGTATCGGGGAAGGGTTACCTATGGCTACACCTTC; cdr3_aa: CASSLAYRGRVTYGYTF
j_call: TRBJ2-1; v_call: TRBV9; clone_size: few; d_call: TRBD2; cdr3_nt: TGTGCCAGCAGCGTCGGGGGAGGGTATGAGGGTGAGCAGTTCTTC; cdr3_aa: CASSVGGGYEGEQFF
j_call: TRBJ1-1; v_call: TRBV9; clone_size: once; d_call: TRBD1; cdr3_nt: TGTGCCAGCAGCGACTTGAACAGGGGGCACACTGAAGCTTTCTTT; cdr3_aa: CASSDLNRGHTEAFF
j_call: TRBJ1-6; v_call: TRBV2; clone_size: -; d_call: -; cdr3_nt: TGTGCCAGCAGTTCAGTAATCAGCTCCTATAATTCACCCCTCCACTTT; cdr3_aa: CASSSVISSYNSPLHF
j_call: TRBJ1-4; v_call: TRBV7-2; clone_size: -; d_call: TRBD1; cdr3_nt: TGTGCCAGCAGCCGGGACAGTTATGATGAAAAACTGTTTTTT; cdr3_aa: CASSRDSYDEKLFF
j_call: TRBJ1-2; v_call: TRBV7-2; clone_size: -; d_call: -; cdr3_nt: TGTGCCAGCAGCTTAGATAATCCAGGGCGCTATGGCTACACCTTC; cdr3_aa: CASSLDNPGRYGYTF
j_call: TRBJ2-5; v_call: TRBV5-4; clone_size: -; d_call: TRBD2; cdr3_nt: TGTGCCAGCAGCTTGTCCGCGGGGGTGGAGACCCAGTACTTC; cdr3_aa: CASSLSAGVETQYF
j_call: TRBJ2-3; v_call: TRBV11-2; clone_size: -; d_call: -; cdr3_nt: TGTGCCAGCAGCTTAGGGTCCGGGGTACCACTCACAGATACGCAGTATTTT; cdr3_aa: CASSLGSGVPLTDTQYF
j_call: TRBJ2-3; v_call: TRBV7-3; clone_size: once; d_call: -; cdr3_nt: TGTGCCAGCAGCTTATCTGGCGGGGCAAGCACAGATACGCAGTATTTT; cdr3_aa: CASSLSGGASTDTQYF
j_call: TRBJ2-7; v_call: TRBV11-3; clone_size: -; d_call: -; cdr3_nt: TGTGCCAGCAGCTCCCTAGACAGCAAGAGCTCCTACGAGCAGTACTTC; cdr3_aa: CASSSLDSKSSYEQYF
j_call: TRBJ2-2; v_call: TRBV7-9; clone_size: -; d_call: TRBD2; cdr3_nt: TGTGCCAGCAGCTTAGTTCGACTAGCGGGAGGGCTGAACACCGGGGAGCTGTTTTTT; cdr3_aa: CASSLVRLAGGLNTGELFF